One T cell receptor beta chain is described in this entry. The repertoire was sequenced with immunoSEQ multiplex PCR; TCRdb's copy has only in-frame clones and lacks some. The sample consists of about 90,000 clones, roughly four fifths of them appearing once. The ends lost 0 bases at V and 5 bases at J; junction bases unmatched: 8. Germline CDR1 SGDLS, CDR2 YYNGEE. The CDR3 loop spans 16 amino acids. The entry originates in a study of blood T cell repertoires in COVID-19. Study information: The study drew acute and convalescent COVID-19 samples from the United States, Italy and Spain.

The genes are TRBV9 and TRBJ2-3, with 8 bases aligning to TRBD2. The source of this sequence is a man aged 55 to 70 with acute or convalescent COVID-19. Material for sequencing was peripheral blood. CDR3: CASSVASSGFEDTQYF. In DNA, the CDR3 is TGTGCCAGCAGCGTAGCCTCTAGCGGGTTTGAAGATACGCAGTATTTT.